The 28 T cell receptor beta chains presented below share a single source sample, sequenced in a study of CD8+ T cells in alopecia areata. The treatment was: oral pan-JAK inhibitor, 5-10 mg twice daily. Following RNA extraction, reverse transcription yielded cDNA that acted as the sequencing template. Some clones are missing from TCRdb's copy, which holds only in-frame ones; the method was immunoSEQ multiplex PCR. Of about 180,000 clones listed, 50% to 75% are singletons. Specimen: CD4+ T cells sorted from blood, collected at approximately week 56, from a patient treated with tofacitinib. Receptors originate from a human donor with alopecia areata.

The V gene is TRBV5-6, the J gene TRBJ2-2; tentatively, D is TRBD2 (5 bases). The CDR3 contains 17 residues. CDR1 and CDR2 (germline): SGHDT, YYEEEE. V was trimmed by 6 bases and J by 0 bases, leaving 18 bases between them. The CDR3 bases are TGTGCCAGCACCCTTTGGGCCCTAGCTGCGAACACCGGGGAGCTGTTTTTT. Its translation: CASTLWALAANTGELFF.

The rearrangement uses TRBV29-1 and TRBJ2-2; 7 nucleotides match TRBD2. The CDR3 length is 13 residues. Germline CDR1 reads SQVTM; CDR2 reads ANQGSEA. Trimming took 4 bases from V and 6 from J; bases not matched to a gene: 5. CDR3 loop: CSVARGRAGELFF. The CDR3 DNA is TGCAGCGTTGCCCGGGGGAGGGCCGGGGAGCTGTTTTTT.

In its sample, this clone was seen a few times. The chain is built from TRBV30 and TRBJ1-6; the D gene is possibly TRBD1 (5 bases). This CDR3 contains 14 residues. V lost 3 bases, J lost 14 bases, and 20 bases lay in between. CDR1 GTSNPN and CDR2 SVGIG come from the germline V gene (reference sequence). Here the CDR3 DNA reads TGTGCCTGGAGACCCCGGGACCCTAAAGGGTCCCTCCACTTT. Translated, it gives CAWRPRDPKGSLHF.

Written as DNA, the CDR3 is TGTGCCACCAGCAGAGACTTTAGCAATCAGCCCCAGCATTTT. The encoded protein is CATSRDFSNQPQHF. The chain links TRBV15 to TRBJ1-5, with D unresolved. V was cut by 0 bases and J by 0 bases, with 3 bases left in between. Germline V lookup: CDR1 LNHNV, CDR2 YYDKDF (reference sequence). The CDR3 totals 14 residues. Drawing the rest from reference TRBV15 and TRBJ1-5, the complete variable domain is DAMVIQNPRYQVTQFGKPVTLSCSQTLNHNVMYWYQQKSSQAPKLLFHYYDKDFNNEADTPDNFQSRRPNTSFCFLDIRSPGLGDTAMYLCATSRDFSNQPQHFGDGTRLSIL.

Here the CDR3 reads CASNRDRAVGNSPLHF. The CDR3 DNA is TGTGCCAGCAATCGGGACAGGGCCGTCGGTAATTCACCCCTCCACTTT. The rearrangement links TRBV2 to TRBJ1-6, with 9 bases that match TRBD1. The CDR3 is 16 amino acids. CDR1 SNHLY and CDR2 FYNNEI come from the germline V gene. V shed 7 bases and J 6 bases; nucleotides not matched to a gene: 10.

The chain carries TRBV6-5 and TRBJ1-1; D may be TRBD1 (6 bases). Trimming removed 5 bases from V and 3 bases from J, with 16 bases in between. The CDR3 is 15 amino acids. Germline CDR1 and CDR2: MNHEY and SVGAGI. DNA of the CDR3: TGTGCCAGCAGTCGTTCCGTGGGGGGCTACACTGAAGCTTTCTTT. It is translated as CASSRSVGGYTEAFF.

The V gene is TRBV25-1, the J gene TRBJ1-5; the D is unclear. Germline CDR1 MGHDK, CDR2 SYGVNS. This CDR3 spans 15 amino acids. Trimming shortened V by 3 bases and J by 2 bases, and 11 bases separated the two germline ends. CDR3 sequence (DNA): TGTGCCAGCAGTGATGGAGGGATTGGCAATCAGCCCCAGCATTTT. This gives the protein CASSDGGIGNQPQHF.

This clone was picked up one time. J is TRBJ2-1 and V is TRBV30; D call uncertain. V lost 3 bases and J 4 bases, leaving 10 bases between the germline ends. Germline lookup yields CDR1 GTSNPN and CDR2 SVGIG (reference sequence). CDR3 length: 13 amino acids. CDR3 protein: CAWSPPLYNEQFF. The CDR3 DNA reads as TGTGCCTGGAGCCCCCCCCTTTACAATGAGCAGTTCTTC. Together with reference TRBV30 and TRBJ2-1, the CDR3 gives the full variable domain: SQTIHQWPATLVQPVGSPLSLECTVEGTSNPNLYWYRQAAGRGLQLLFYSVGIGQISSEVPQNLSASRPQDRQFILSSKKLLLSDSGFYLCAWSPPLYNEQFFGPGTRLTVL.

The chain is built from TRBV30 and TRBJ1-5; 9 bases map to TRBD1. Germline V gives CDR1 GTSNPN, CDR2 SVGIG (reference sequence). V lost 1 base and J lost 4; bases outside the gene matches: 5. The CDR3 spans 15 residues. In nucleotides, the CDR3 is TGTGCCTGGAGTGGAATGGGACAGGGTAATCAGCCCCAGCATTTT. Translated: CAWSGMGQGNQPQHF.

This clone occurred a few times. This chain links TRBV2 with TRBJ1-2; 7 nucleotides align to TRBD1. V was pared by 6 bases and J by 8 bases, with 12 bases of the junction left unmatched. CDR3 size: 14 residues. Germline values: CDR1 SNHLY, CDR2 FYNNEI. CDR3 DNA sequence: TGTGCCAGCAGCTACAGGGACAGTCGTCGCGGCTACACCTTC. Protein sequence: CASSYRDSRRGYTF.

CDR3 residues: CASSQVRTGDSYGYTF. The CDR3 DNA follows: TGTGCCAGCAGCCAAGTGAGGACAGGCGATAGCTATGGCTACACCTTC. The chain couples TRBV4-2 to TRBJ1-2, with 7 bases aligning to TRBD1. The CDR3 is made up of 16 amino acids. With 1 base clipped from V and 4 bases from J, the junction kept 9 bases outside the gene matches. Germline V gene data show CDR1 as LGHNA and CDR2 as YNFKEQ.

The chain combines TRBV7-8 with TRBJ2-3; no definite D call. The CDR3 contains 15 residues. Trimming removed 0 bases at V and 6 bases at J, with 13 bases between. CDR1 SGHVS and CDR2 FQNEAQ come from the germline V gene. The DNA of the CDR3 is TGTGCCAGCAGCTTAGCGGCTGGCCGTTCGGATACGCAGTATTTT. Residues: CASSLAAGRSDTQYF.

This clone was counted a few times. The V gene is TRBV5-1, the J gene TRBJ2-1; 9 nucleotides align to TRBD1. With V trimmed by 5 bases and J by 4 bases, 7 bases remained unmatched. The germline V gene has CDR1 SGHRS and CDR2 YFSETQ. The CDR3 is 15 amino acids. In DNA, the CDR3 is TGCGCCAGCAGAGAACAGGGGGCAGGGTACAATGAGCAGTTCTTC. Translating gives CASREQGAGYNEQFF.

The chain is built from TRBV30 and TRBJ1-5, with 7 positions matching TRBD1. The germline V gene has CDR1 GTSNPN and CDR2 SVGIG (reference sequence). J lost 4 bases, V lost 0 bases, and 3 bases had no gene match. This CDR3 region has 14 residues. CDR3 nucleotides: TGTGCCTGGAGTGTAGGGACAGTTAATCAGCCCCAGCATTTT. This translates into CAWSVGTVNQPQHF.

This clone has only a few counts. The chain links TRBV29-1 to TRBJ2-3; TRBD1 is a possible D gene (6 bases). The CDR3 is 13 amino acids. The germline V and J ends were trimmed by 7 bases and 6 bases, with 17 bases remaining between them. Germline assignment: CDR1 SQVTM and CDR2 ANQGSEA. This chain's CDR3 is CSAEWTAKDTQYF. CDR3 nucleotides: TGCAGCGCCGAGTGGACAGCCAAGGATACGCAGTATTTT.

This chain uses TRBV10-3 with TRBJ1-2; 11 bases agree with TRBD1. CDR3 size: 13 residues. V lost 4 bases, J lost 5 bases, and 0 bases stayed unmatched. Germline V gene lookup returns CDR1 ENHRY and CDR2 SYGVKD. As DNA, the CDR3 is TGTGCCATCAGTGGGGACAGGGGGTATGGCTACACCTTC. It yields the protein CAISGDRGYGYTF.

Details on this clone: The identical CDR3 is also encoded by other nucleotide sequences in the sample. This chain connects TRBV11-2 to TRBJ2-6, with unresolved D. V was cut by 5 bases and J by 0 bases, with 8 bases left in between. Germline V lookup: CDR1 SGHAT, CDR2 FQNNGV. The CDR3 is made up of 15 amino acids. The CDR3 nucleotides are TGTGCCAGCAGCCTGAGCAACTCTGGGGCCAACGTCCTGACTTTC. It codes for CASSLSNSGANVLTF. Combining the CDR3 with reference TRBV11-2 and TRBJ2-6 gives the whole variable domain EAGVAQSPRYKIIEKRQSVAFWCNPISGHATLYWYQQILGQGPKLLIQFQNNGVVDDSQLPKDRFSAERLKGVDSTLKIQPAKLEDSAVYLCASSLSNSGANVLTFGAGSRLTVL.

The CDR3 sequence is CASSIRDNSYEQYF. The CDR3 DNA is TGTGCCAGTAGTATACGGGACAACTCCTACGAGCAGTACTTC. The genes are TRBV19 and TRBJ2-7; D is possibly TRBD1 (6 bases). Germline loops: CDR1 LNHDA, CDR2 SQIVND (reference sequence). V was clipped by 2 bases and J by 0 bases, with 8 bases between them. This CDR3 spans 14 amino acids. The variable domain in full, completed from reference TRBV19 and TRBJ2-7, reads DGGITQSPKYLFRKEGQNVTLSCEQNLNHDAMYWYRQDPGQGLRLIYYSQIVNDFQKGDIAEGYSVSREKKESFPLTVTSAQKNPTAFYLCASSIRDNSYEQYFGPGTRLTVT.

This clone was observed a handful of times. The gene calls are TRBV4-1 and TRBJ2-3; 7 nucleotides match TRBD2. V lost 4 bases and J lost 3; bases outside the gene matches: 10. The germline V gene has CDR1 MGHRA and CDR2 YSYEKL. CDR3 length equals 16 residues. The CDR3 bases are TGCGCCAGCAGCCGAACCCCGCGGGGGAGAACAGATACGCAGTATTTT. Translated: CASSRTPRGRTDTQYF.

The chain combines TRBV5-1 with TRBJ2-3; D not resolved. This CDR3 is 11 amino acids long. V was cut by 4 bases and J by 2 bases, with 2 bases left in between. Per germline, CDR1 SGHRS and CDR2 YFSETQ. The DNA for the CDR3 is TGCGCCAGCAGCAACACAGATACGCAGTATTTT. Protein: CASSNTDTQYF.

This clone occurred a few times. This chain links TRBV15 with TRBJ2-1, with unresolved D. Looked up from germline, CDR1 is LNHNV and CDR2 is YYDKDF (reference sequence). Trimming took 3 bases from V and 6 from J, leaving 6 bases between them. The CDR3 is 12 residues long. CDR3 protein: CATSSIFNEQFF. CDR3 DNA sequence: TGTGCCACCAGCAGTATTTTCAATGAGCAGTTCTTC.

The CDR3 is CASSPLFRVQPQHF. In DNA form, the CDR3 reads TGTGCCAGCAGCCCACTTTTCAGGGTTCAGCCCCAGCATTTT. This sequence joins TRBV6-1 and TRBJ1-5; a weak D match, TRBD1 (5 bases). Between the trimmed V and J ends, which lost 6 bases and 6 bases, there was a span of 15 bases. CDR1 is MNHNS, CDR2 SASEGT, per germline. The CDR3 covers 14 residues.

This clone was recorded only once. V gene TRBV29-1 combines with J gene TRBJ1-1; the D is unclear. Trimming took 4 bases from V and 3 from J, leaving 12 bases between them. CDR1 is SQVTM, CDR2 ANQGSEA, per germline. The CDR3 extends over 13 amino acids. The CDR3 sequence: CSVVAGGYTEAFF. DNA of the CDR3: TGCAGCGTTGTCGCGGGTGGGTACACTGAAGCTTTCTTT.

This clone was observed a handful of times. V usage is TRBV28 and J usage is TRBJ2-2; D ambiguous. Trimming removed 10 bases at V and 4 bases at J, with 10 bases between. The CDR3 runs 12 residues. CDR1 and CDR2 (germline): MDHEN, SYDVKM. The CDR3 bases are TGTGCCATCCGGTCGTTCACCGGGGAGCTGTTTTTT. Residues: CAIRSFTGELFF.

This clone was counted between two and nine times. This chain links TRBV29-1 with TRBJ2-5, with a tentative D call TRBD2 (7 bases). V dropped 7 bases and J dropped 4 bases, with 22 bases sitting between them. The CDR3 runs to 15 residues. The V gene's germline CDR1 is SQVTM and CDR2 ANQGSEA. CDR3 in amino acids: CSGEGGEWQGETQYF. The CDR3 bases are TGCAGCGGCGAGGGGGGGGAATGGCAGGGAGAGACCCAGTACTTC.

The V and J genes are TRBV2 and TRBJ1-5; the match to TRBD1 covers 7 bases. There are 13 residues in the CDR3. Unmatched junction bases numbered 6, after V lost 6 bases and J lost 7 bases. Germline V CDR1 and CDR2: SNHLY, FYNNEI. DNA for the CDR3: TGTGCCAGCAGAGACAGGGATTTGCAGCCCCAGCATTTT. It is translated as CASRDRDLQPQHF.

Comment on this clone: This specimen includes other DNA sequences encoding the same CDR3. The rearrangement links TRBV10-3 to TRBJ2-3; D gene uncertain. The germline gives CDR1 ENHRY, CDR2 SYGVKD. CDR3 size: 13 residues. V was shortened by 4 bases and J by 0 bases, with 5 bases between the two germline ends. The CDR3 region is CAISGTSTDTQYF. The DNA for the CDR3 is TGTGCCATCAGTGGGACCAGCACAGATACGCAGTATTTT.

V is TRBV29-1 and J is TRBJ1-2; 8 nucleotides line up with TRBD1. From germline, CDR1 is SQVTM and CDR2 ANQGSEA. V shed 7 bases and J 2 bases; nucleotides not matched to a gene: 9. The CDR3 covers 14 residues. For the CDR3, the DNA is TGCAGCGCAGCCCCAGGGGGCGCAAACTATGGCTACACCTTC. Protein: CSAAPGGANYGYTF.